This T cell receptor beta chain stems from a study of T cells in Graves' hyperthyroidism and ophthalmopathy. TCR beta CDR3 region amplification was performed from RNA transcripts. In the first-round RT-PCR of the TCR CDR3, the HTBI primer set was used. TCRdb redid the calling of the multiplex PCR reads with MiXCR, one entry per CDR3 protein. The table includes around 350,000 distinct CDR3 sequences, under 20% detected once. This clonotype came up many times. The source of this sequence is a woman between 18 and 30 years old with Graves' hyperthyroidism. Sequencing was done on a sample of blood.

CDR3 nucleotide sequence: TGTGCCATCAATGCGGGAGTGAAAGACGAGCAGTACTTC. Its translation is CAINAGVKDEQYF. The J gene is TRBJ2-7, the V gene TRBV10-3; TRBD2 aligns across 7 bases. This CDR3 region has 13 residues. Trimming took 7 bases from V and 5 from J; bases not matched to a gene: 8. Looked up from germline, CDR1 is ENHRY and CDR2 is SYGVKD.